The source of this T cell receptor beta chain is a study of cytomegalovirus exposure and HLA in healthy donors. Study outcomes and limitations: In a later analysis, about 17,000 TCR beta sequences were associated with HLA alleles at 0.05 false discovery rate. Solely CMV serostatus was available to characterize immune exposure.

PCR involved 60 Vbeta and 13 Jbeta primers. Method: immunoSEQ multiplex PCR; TCRdb's copy keeps in-frame clones and lacks some. In the table there are 95,000 to 150,000 clones, roughly 78% of which are singletons. This CDR3 contains 14 residues. V lost 7 bases, J lost 3 bases, and 13 bases lay in between. CDR1 and CDR2 (germline): SGHTA, FQGNSA. This clone was found a few times. Antigen specificity is unknown. V usage is TRBV7-2 and J usage is TRBJ1-5, with a possible D match to TRBD1 (5 bases). This receptor was taken from a woman aged 25 to 45 in good health and CMV-seropositive. The sequenced sample consisted of PBMCs. CDR3 bases: TGTGCCAGCAACCGGGGACTGCACAATCAGCCCCAGCATTTT. Protein product: CASNRGLHNQPQHF. Full variable domain (outside the CDR3, taken from reference TRBV7-2 and TRBJ1-5): GAGVSQSPSNKVTEKGKDVELRCDPISGHTALYWYRQSLGQGLEFLIYFQGNSAPDKSGLPSDRFSAERTGGSVSTLTIQRTQQEDSAVYLCASNRGLHNQPQHFGDGTRLSIL.